This paragraph covers one T cell receptor (beta chain) sequence. What it binds is unknown. Time point indicated: newly diagnosed GD, antithyroid drugs for less than 3 months. From PBMCs, RNA was extracted and then used to make the TCR library. The CDR3 runs to 14 residues. Germline-derived CDR1 and CDR2 are LGHNA and YNFKEQ. The V end was cut by 1 base, the J end by 3 bases, with 10 bases between. Library construction for TCR beta used iRepertoire HTBI primers and Arm-PCR of CDR3 regions. In the original analysis: The identification of approximately 62 TRBV and 11 to 15 TRBJ segments was made across samples. Via MiXCR, TCRdb re-called the multiplex PCR reads, giving one row per CDR3 protein. What appears here as the V and J calls and clone size reflects TCRdb's work, not the paper's. This table holds 200,000 to 250,000 distinct CDR3 sequences, 15% to 20% found once. The entry originates in a study of regulatory T cells in long-lasting Graves disease. Study observations and caveats: Lower TCR diversity characterized persistent Graves' patients relative to newly diagnosed patients.

The V and J genes are TRBV4-2 and TRBJ2-7; D unclear. The source of this sequence is a female donor with Graves disease. Material: peripheral blood mononuclear cells (PBMCs), obtained at new diagnosis, from a patient treated with antithyroid drugs. CDR3 nucleotide sequence: TGTGCCAGCAGCCAAGGGCGGCAGAACTACGAGCAGTACTTC. This translates into CASSQGRQNYEQYF.